This entry features one T cell receptor beta chain sequence. The data derive from a study of blood T cell repertoires in COVID-19. Study summary: PBMCs, B-cell-depleted T cells, or T cells were the source of the cDNA or gDNA that made up the material.

Sequencing used immunoSEQ multiplex PCR; TCRdb keeps in-frame clones, though not all of them. This sample carries over 400,000 clones, 70% to 90% of them seen once, and the ten largest clones take roughly 8%. Seattle researchers signed up patients amid active infection and tracked them longitudinally. Sequencing input: peripheral blood. The clonotype originates from a woman aged 45-60 years with COVID-19, enrolled during active disease.

In nucleotides, the CDR3 is TGTGCCAGCAGCTTATGGTCCAGTTCAGATACGCAGTATTTT. Translation: CASSLWSSSDTQYF. The rearrangement uses TRBV11-3 and TRBJ2-3; D remains ambiguous. Trimming stripped 2 bases from V and 4 bases from J, with 10 bases between. Germline V gene lookup returns CDR1 SGHNT and CDR2 YENEEA. This CDR3 region has 14 residues.